A single sample gave rise to the 32 T cell receptor beta chains below, sequenced in a study of glioma-infiltrating T cells. TCR alpha and beta CDR3 regions were amplified from RNA using iRepertoire nested multiplex PCR. In TCRdb, the multiplex PCR reads were re-called with MiXCR into one record per CDR3 protein. The data contain 100,000 to 150,000 distinct CDR3 sequences, approximately 25% of them singletons. The specimen was glioma tissue, nonneoplastic brain tissue, or PBMCs (not recorded which). The receptors come from a human donor with low-grade glioma or glioblastoma, undergoing nonglioma brain surgery, or in good health (not recorded which).

This clonotype has just a few counts. The CDR3: CASSFREPNYGYTF. CDR3 DNA sequence: TGCGCCAGCAGCTTCAGGGAACCCAACTATGGCTACACCTTC. The gene calls are TRBV5-1 and TRBJ1-2; the D gene is possibly TRBD1 (5 bases). The CDR3 has 14 amino acids. The germline V gene has CDR1 SGHRS and CDR2 YFSETQ. Trimming stripped 2 bases from V and 2 bases from J, with 10 bases between.

This clonotype was seen at least ten times. This rearrangement joins TRBV27 to TRBJ2-1; 12 bases line up with TRBD2. V shed 4 bases and J 5 bases; nucleotides not matched to a gene: 6. The V gene's germline CDR1 is MNHEY and CDR2 SMNVEV (reference sequence). The length of the CDR3 is 16 residues. The CDR3 sequence: CASSSPGLAGDNEQFF. The CDR3 DNA sequence: TGTGCCAGCAGTTCCCCGGGACTAGCGGGCGACAATGAGCAGTTCTTC.

Comments on this clonotype: The CDR3 carries no conserved terminal phenylalanine or tryptophan, so it likely arises from a read error. The chain employs TRBV7-9 and TRBJ1-3; D perhaps matches TRBD1 (5 bases). Trimming removed 2 bases from V and 2 bases from J, with 16 bases in between. The germline V gene encodes CDR1 SEHNR and CDR2 FQNEAQ (reference sequence). The CDR3 runs to 17 residues. Here the CDR3 DNA reads TGTGCCAGCAGCTTAAGAGGTCGAGGGACCGCTGGAAACACCATATATCTT. It yields the protein CASSLRGRGTAGNTIYL.

In the case of this clonotype: This may come from a read error, since a much larger clone is one base off. This chain joins TRBV12-3 or TRBV12-4 and TRBJ2-5; D is unresolved. The CDR3 consists of 13 residues. V dropped 4 bases and J dropped 1 base, with 7 bases sitting between them. CDR3 nucleotide sequence: TGTGCCAGCAGTTCCTTCCCCCAAGAGACCCAGTACTTC. Protein sequence: CASSSFPQETQYF.

This clonotype was seen many times. The CDR3 DNA is TGCGCCAGCAGCGATTTAGCGGGAGACTTTAATGAGCAGTTCTTC. Protein: CASSDLAGDFNEQFF. The J gene is TRBJ2-1, the V gene TRBV4-1; 9 bases line up with TRBD2. The V segment lost 5 bases and the J segment 7 bases; nucleotides outside the gene matches: 9. CDR1 is MGHRA and CDR2 is YSYEKL in the germline V gene. There are 15 residues in the CDR3.

Worth noting for this clonotype: A read error is likely, as this CDR3 ends without the conserved phenylalanine or tryptophan. The limits of the CDR3 on the DNA are not certain, so only TCRdb's listed CDR3 is given. The CDR3 loop reads CGSSLERGHRWKYL. The chain carries TRBV27 and TRBJ2-7; the table gives TRBD1 as D, unverified against the DNA. The CDR3 numbers 14 amino acids, ends counted. The germline V gene has CDR1 MNHEY and CDR2 SMNVEV (reference sequence).

This clonotype occurred many times. The chain employs TRBV27 and TRBJ2-7; D possibly uses TRBD1 or TRBD2 (5 bases each). CDR1 is MNHEY, CDR2 SMNVEV, per germline (reference sequence). This CDR3 is 13 amino acids long. V lost 5 bases, J lost 3 bases, and 11 bases lay in between. CDR3 sequence (DNA): TGTGCCAGCAGTCCGACGGGGCACTACGAGCAGTACTTC. Amino acid sequence: CASSPTGHYEQYF.

As regards this clonotype: A much larger clone differs by one base, so this may be a read error. This sequence joins TRBV19 and TRBJ1-1; no firm D call. Germline CDR1 LNHDA, CDR2 SQIVND (reference sequence). The CDR3 is made up of 15 amino acids. Trimming stripped 5 bases from V and 3 bases from J, with 16 bases between. CDR3 in DNA: TGTGCCAGTAGTGAACGGGGAGGTCGGTACACTGAAGCTTTCTTT. It encodes CASSERGGRYTEAFF.

V and J are TRBV30 and TRBJ1-5, with no clear D. CDR3 size: 13 residues. The ends were cut back, 1 base at V and 4 bases at J, with 8 bases in the middle. The V gene's germline CDR1 is GTSNPN and CDR2 SVGIG (reference sequence). CDR3 coding DNA: TGTGCCTGGAGTGCGGCCGATAATCAGCCCCAGCATTTT. It specifies CAWSAADNQPQHF.

V gene TRBV11-2 combines with J gene TRBJ2-2; tentatively, D is TRBD2 (7 bases). V was trimmed by 5 bases and J by 7 bases, leaving 17 bases between them. The CDR3 spans 15 residues. Germline V gene data show CDR1 as SGHAT and CDR2 as FQNNGV. The CDR3 loop is CASSPLGGLVGELFF. The CDR3 DNA reads as TGTGCCAGCAGCCCGTTGGGGGGGCTGGTCGGGGAGCTGTTTTTT.

This clonotype occurred a few times. J is TRBJ1-1 and V is TRBV9; D may be TRBD1 (6 bases). With 5 bases removed from V and 6 bases from J, the gap between germline ends came to 14 bases. CDR1 SGDLS and CDR2 YYNGEE come from the germline V gene. This CDR3 is 13 amino acids long. This CDR3 reads CASSRNRESEAFF. In DNA, the CDR3 is TGTGCCAGCAGTCGGAACAGGGAATCTGAAGCTTTCTTT.

This clonotype has ten or more counts. The gene calls are TRBV12-3 or TRBV12-4 and TRBJ1-1; D remains ambiguous. The CDR3 is 14 residues long. The V and J ends lost 6 bases and 0 bases respectively, with 11 bases between them. CDR3: CASRGQAMNTEAFF. CDR3 DNA sequence: TGTGCCAGCAGGGGTCAGGCTATGAACACTGAAGCTTTCTTT.

This clonotype occurred many times. The rearrangement links TRBV27 to TRBJ2-1; TRBD2 matches 11 bases. The CDR3 runs 16 residues. Germline trimming cut 4 bases from V and 4 bases from J; bases unmatched to any gene: 6. Germline assignment: CDR1 MNHEY and CDR2 SMNVEV (reference sequence). CDR3 region: CASSSPGTSGYNEQFF. The CDR3 bases are TGTGCCAGCAGTTCCCCCGGGACTAGCGGTTACAATGAGCAGTTCTTC.

Turning to this clonotype: A much more abundant neighbour one base away suggests this may be a read error. J is TRBJ2-1 and V is TRBV28, with 10 bases that match TRBD1. This CDR3 region has 16 residues. In germline, CDR1 is MDHEN, CDR2 SYDVKM. CDR3 sequence reads: CASSLLLGQGSNEQLF. CDR3 DNA sequence: TGTGCCAGCAGTTTACTTCTGGGACAGGGGTCGAATGAGCAGCTCTTC.

The V call is TRBV30, the J call TRBJ2-2; 11 positions agree with TRBD2. The CDR3 is 14 residues long. Germline loops: CDR1 GTSNPN, CDR2 SVGIG (reference sequence). The trim removed 3 bases at V and 5 bases at J, leaving 2 bases unmatched. The CDR3 is CAWRGTSGTGELFF. CDR3 nucleotides: TGTGCCTGGAGAGGGACTAGCGGAACCGGGGAGCTGTTTTTT.

This clonotype occurred many times. The V and J genes are TRBV6-1 and TRBJ2-5; no reliable D call. This CDR3 comprises 13 residues. Germline V CDR1 and CDR2: MNHNS, SASEGT. V was cut by 5 bases and J by 5 bases, with 12 bases left in between. As DNA, the CDR3 is TGTGCCAGCAGTTGGGCCAGGCGGGAGACCCAGTACTTC. The encoded protein is CASSWARRETQYF.

This clonotype was found many times. V usage is TRBV4-2 and J usage is TRBJ1-4; weak D call: TRBD1 (5 bases). CDR1 is LGHNA, CDR2 YNFKEQ, per germline. Trimming stripped 1 base from V and 5 bases from J, with 14 bases between. CDR3 length equals 16 residues. The CDR3 DNA reads as TGTGCCAGCAGCCAAGCGACCGGGACGAGCAATGAAAAACTGTTTTTT. Its translation is CASSQATGTSNEKLFF.

This clonotype appeared a few times. CDR3 amino acids: CASSINMNTEAFF. The CDR3 DNA reads as TGTGCCAGTAGTATTAACATGAACACTGAAGCTTTCTTT. J is TRBJ1-1 and V is TRBV19; D unresolved. The CDR3 has 13 amino acids. Germline lookup yields CDR1 LNHDA and CDR2 SQIVND (reference sequence). The ends were cut back, 3 bases at V and 0 bases at J, with 5 bases in the middle.

At least ten counts were recorded for this clonotype. The chain has TRBV19 and TRBJ2-3; 9 nucleotides agree with TRBD2. The CDR3 is 15 residues long. V gave up 4 bases and J gave up 2 bases; unmatched junction bases: 4. The germline V gene has CDR1 LNHDA and CDR2 SQIVND (reference sequence). The DNA of the CDR3 is TGTGCCAGTAGTACGACTAGCGGAAACACAGATACGCAGTATTTT. Amino acid sequence: CASSTTSGNTDTQYF.

This clonotype was seen repeatedly, ten times or more. V usage is TRBV28 and J usage is TRBJ2-5; D unresolved. Per the germline V gene, CDR1 is MDHEN and CDR2 is SYDVKM. The CDR3 covers 11 residues. V lost 8 bases and J 2 bases, leaving 6 bases between the germline ends. The DNA of the CDR3 is TGTGCCAGCTCAAGACAAGAGACCCAGTACTTC. The encoded protein is CASSRQETQYF.

This clonotype was observed a single time. The J gene is TRBJ1-2, the V gene TRBV12-3 or TRBV12-4; 7 nucleotides agree with TRBD1. The CDR3 loop spans 15 amino acids. Trimming cost V 5 bases and J 4 bases; bases outside gene matches: 10. CDR3 DNA sequence: TGTGCCAGCAGTCTCGGAAGGGGGCCTATCTATGGCTACACCTTC. Its protein is CASSLGRGPIYGYTF.

This clonotype was picked up a small number of times. A read error may produce the germline difference seen at one junction end. The rearrangement joins TRBV7-2 to TRBJ2-3; D is uncertain. CDR1 is SGHTA and CDR2 is FQGNSA in the germline V gene. This CDR3 contains 15 residues. The CDR3 coding sequence is TGTGCCAGCGGCTTAGTCGTACAGAGCACAGATACGCAGTATTTT. It yields the protein CASGLVVQSTDTQYF.

This clonotype has only a few counts. The rearrangement uses TRBV6-1 and TRBJ2-3; a possible D gene is TRBD2 (6 bases). CDR1 MNHNS and CDR2 SASEGT come from the germline V gene. The V gene lost 7 bases and the J gene lost 0 bases, with 26 bases spanning the gap. The CDR3 totals 19 residues. The CDR3 sequence: CASTLMTPAAGSSTDTQYF. CDR3 nucleotide sequence: TGTGCCAGCACCCTGATGACCCCTGCTGCGGGGTCTAGCACAGATACGCAGTATTTT.

This clonotype was detected ten times or more. J is TRBJ1-5 and V is TRBV28; D ambiguous. The CDR3 is 9 amino acids. CDR1 is MDHEN, CDR2 SYDVKM, per germline. V lost 10 bases to trimming and J lost 4 bases, with 2 bases between them. This chain's CDR3 is CATNQPQHF. In DNA, the CDR3 is TGTGCCACTAATCAGCCCCAGCATTTT.

The V gene is TRBV4-2, the J gene TRBJ2-5; the D is unclear. With 10 bases removed from V and 0 bases from J, the gap between germline ends came to 15 bases. Germline CDR1 is LGHNA and CDR2 is YNFKEQ. The CDR3 is made up of 14 amino acids. In nucleotides, the CDR3 is TGTGCCAACAACCAAGATAGATACCAAGAGACCCAGTACTTC. This translates into CANNQDRYQETQYF.

This clonotype showed up just a few times. V and J are TRBV30 and TRBJ1-1; the D gene is possibly TRBD1 (5 bases). V was pared by 2 bases and J by 3 bases, with 13 bases between. This CDR3 has 14 residues. Germline loops: CDR1 GTSNPN, CDR2 SVGIG (reference sequence). CDR3 DNA: TGTGCCTGGAGTAGCCTGGGGGGATACACTGAAGCTTTCTTT. Its translation is CAWSSLGGYTEAFF.

Points on this clonotype: The conserved phenylalanine or tryptophan is not found at the CDR3 terminus, so this likely reflects a read error. The chain couples TRBV28 to TRBJ2-3, with TRBD1 matching 8 bases. CDR1 is MDHEN, CDR2 SYDVKM, per germline. The CDR3 runs 13 residues. V dropped 6 bases and J dropped 1; count of bases not matched to a gene: 0. This CDR3 reads CASRTGGTDTQYL. For the CDR3, the DNA is TGTGCCAGCAGGACAGGGGGCACAGATACGCAGTATCTT.

This clonotype appeared a single time. It may be a read error: a sequence one base away is much more abundant. This is likely a read error, given that the CDR3 carries no conserved phenylalanine or tryptophan at its end. V gene TRBV19 combines with J gene TRBJ1-1, with D unresolved. The CDR3 runs 15 residues. Trimming removed 1 base at V and 5 bases at J, with 14 bases between. Per the germline V gene, CDR1 is LNHDA and CDR2 is SQIVND (reference sequence). CDR3 residues: CASSIVLEQGTEAFS. CDR3 bases: TGTGCCAGTAGTATAGTTCTCGAGCAAGGGACTGAAGCTTTCTCT.

Regarding this clonotype: A single base separates this from a much larger clone, so it may be a read error. The chain employs TRBV29-1 and TRBJ2-5; D is possibly TRBD2 (6 bases). CDR1 SQVTM and CDR2 ANQGSEA come from the germline V gene. This CDR3 has 12 amino acids. V dropped 7 bases and J dropped 2 bases, with 11 bases sitting between them. The CDR3 protein is CSEETSQETQYF. CDR3 nucleotide sequence: TGCAGCGAAGAGACTAGTCAAGAGACCCAGTACTTC.

This clonotype was observed many times. V and J are TRBV12-3 or TRBV12-4 and TRBJ1-1, with TRBD1 identical over 11 bases. V shed 5 bases, J shed 6 bases, and the junction held 14 bases outside the gene matches. This CDR3 spans 17 amino acids. The CDR3 spells CASSRRTGGVGWSEAFF. The CDR3, as DNA: TGTGCCAGCAGTAGGCGGACAGGGGGCGTAGGTTGGTCTGAAGCTTTCTTT.

This chain connects TRBV10-3 to TRBJ2-1; D gene ambiguous. Trimming cost V 6 bases and J 10 bases, with 13 bases left between them. The CDR3 has 12 amino acids. CDR1 and CDR2 from the germline V gene are ENHRY and SYGVKD. CDR3 region: CAISPSKREQFF. CDR3 in DNA: TGTGCCATCAGCCCCAGCAAAAGGGAGCAGTTCTTC.

This clonotype has at least ten counts. The gene calls are TRBV7-2 and TRBJ2-1, with 9 bases lining up with TRBD2. CDR1 is SGHTA and CDR2 is FQGNSA in the germline V gene. This CDR3 comprises 17 residues. The ends lost 1 base at V and 8 bases at J; junction bases unmatched: 12. CDR3 coding DNA: TGTGCCAGCAGCTTAGGCTCACGGGGACTAGCTGGCCATGAGCAGTTCTTC. It specifies CASSLGSRGLAGHEQFF.